Each of the 31 T cell receptor beta chains below was sequenced from the same sample in a study of CD8 T cells in Susac syndrome. With random hexamers, reverse transcription was performed on roughly 0.5 to 1 ug of RNA. Each CDR3 protein is one row after TCRdb ran MiXCR on the immunoSEQ multiplex PCR reads. Counted here are 150,000 to 200,000 distinct CDR3 sequences, 91% occurring once; the ten biggest clones make up approximately 0.086%. Sequenced: CD4+ T cells from PBMCs. These receptor sequences come from a human donor with Susac syndrome.

The rearrangement uses TRBV4-2 and TRBJ2-5, with TRBD2 matching over 7 bases. The CDR3 consists of 15 residues. Germline CDR1 reads LGHNA; CDR2 reads YNFKEQ. After removal of 1 base from V and 5 bases from J, the junction contained 7 bases not matched to a gene. CDR3 sequence reads: CASSQGEAGVETQYF. CDR3 in DNA: TGTGCCAGCAGCCAAGGGGAGGCGGGGGTGGAGACCCAGTACTTC.

The V gene is TRBV2, the J gene TRBJ2-1; D perhaps matches TRBD2 (5 bases). The CDR3 is made up of 13 amino acids. Trimming removed 9 bases at V and 3 bases at J, with 12 bases between. Germline assignment: CDR1 SNHLY and CDR2 FYNNEI. The CDR3 protein is CASCSEYYNEQFF. CDR3 in DNA: TGTGCCAGTTGTAGCGAATACTACAATGAGCAGTTCTTC. The variable domain in full, with the rest retrieved from reference TRBV2 and TRBJ2-1, is EPEVTQTPSHQVTQMGQEVILRCVPISNHLYFYWYRQILGQKVEFLVSFYNNEISEKSEIFDDQFSVERPDGSNFTLKIRSTKLEDSAMYFCASCSEYYNEQFFGPGTRLTVL.

The chain carries TRBV7-3 and TRBJ2-7; TRBD1 matches at 9 bases. This CDR3 has 15 residues. V lost 4 bases to trimming and J lost 4 bases; unmatched junction nucleotides: 8. CDR1 is SGHTA, CDR2 FQGTGA, per germline. This CDR3 is CASSSGGQGRYEQYF. DNA for the CDR3: TGTGCCAGCAGCTCAGGGGGACAGGGCAGGTACGAGCAGTACTTC.

V is TRBV2 and J is TRBJ2-3; D uncertain. The germline V gene has CDR1 SNHLY and CDR2 FYNNEI. V dropped 4 bases and J dropped 7 bases, with 12 bases sitting between them. This CDR3 is 13 amino acids long. CDR3 nucleotides: TGTGCCAGCAGTGGACGTAGTGGGAATACGCAGTATTTT. It yields the protein CASSGRSGNTQYF. The full variable domain, its missing parts supplied by reference TRBV2 and TRBJ2-3, is EPEVTQTPSHQVTQMGQEVILRCVPISNHLYFYWYRQILGQKVEFLVSFYNNEISEKSEIFDDQFSVERPDGSNFTLKIRSTKLEDSAMYFCASSGRSGNTQYFGPGTRLTVL.

V and J are TRBV12-3 or TRBV12-4 and TRBJ1-1, with 9 bases aligning to TRBD1. The length of the CDR3 is 16 residues. With V trimmed by 5 bases and J by 4 bases, 11 bases remained unmatched. In nucleotides, the CDR3 is TGTGCCAGCAGTCCCCGGGACAGGGTTCAGGCCACTGAAGCTTTCTTT. It is translated as CASSPRDRVQATEAFF.

This chain links TRBV7-2 with TRBJ2-7; 7 nucleotides line up with TRBD1. Germline V gene sequence: CDR1 SGHTA, CDR2 FQGNSA. The junction had 6 bases not matched to a gene; V was cut back by 4 bases and J by 3 bases. The CDR3 spans 14 residues. In DNA, the CDR3 is TGTGCCAGCAGCTCGGGACAGCAATACTACGAGCAGTACTTC. Residues: CASSSGQQYYEQYF.

V usage is TRBV15 and J usage is TRBJ2-3; no firm D call. V was shortened by 1 base and J by 3 bases, with 8 bases between the two germline ends. The germline gives CDR1 LNHNV, CDR2 YYDKDF (reference sequence). There are 14 residues in the CDR3. The CDR3 spells CATSRGRVTDTQYF. The CDR3, as DNA: TGTGCCACCAGCAGAGGTCGGGTGACAGATACGCAGTATTTT.

This chain joins TRBV18 and TRBJ1-2; possible D gene TRBD1, 5 bases. Germline CDR1 reads KGHSH; CDR2 reads LQKENI. Trimming cost V 4 bases and J 0 bases, with 12 bases left between them. CDR3 length: 15 residues. The CDR3 sequence: CASSLPGTANYGYTF. As DNA, the CDR3 is TGTGCCAGCTCACTCCCAGGGACCGCTAACTATGGCTACACCTTC. The full variable domain, completed using reference TRBV18 and TRBJ1-2, is NAGVMQNPRHLVRRRGQEARLRCSPMKGHSHVYWYRQLPEEGLKFMVYLQKENIIDESGMPKERFSAEFPKEGPSILRIQQVVRGDSAAYFCASSLPGTANYGYTFGSGTRLTVV.

V gene TRBV20-1 combines with J gene TRBJ2-7; D unresolved. V was pared by 1 base and J by 0 bases, with 10 bases between. The CDR3 is made up of 14 amino acids. Germline V gene data show CDR1 as DFQATT and CDR2 as SNEGSKA (reference sequence). The CDR3 DNA is TGCAGTGCTAGAGTAGGGCAACCCTCCTACGAGCAGTACTTC. Encoded protein: CSARVGQPSYEQYF.

This clonotype appeared once. The V gene is TRBV6-4, the J gene TRBJ2-7; D may match TRBD1 or TRBD2 (5 bases each). The V end was cut by 4 bases, the J end by 7 bases, with 17 bases between. The CDR3 extends over 14 amino acids. Germline V gene lookup returns CDR1 MRHNA and CDR2 SNTAGT. CDR3 sequence reads: CASSVLKDWGEQYF. CDR3 nucleotide sequence: TGTGCCAGCAGTGTCTTGAAGGACTGGGGGGAGCAGTACTTC.

The chain has TRBV2 and TRBJ2-2; D gene uncertain. V lost 6 bases and J lost 7, with 9 bases in between. Germline CDR1 SNHLY, CDR2 FYNNEI. This CDR3 spans 12 amino acids. DNA for the CDR3: TGTGCCAGCAGGGGTAGAGGCGGGGAGCTGTTTTTT. Protein product: CASRGRGGELFF.

The V gene is TRBV5-1, the J gene TRBJ1-1, with D tentatively TRBD1 (5 bases). V lost 0 bases and J 4 bases, leaving 7 bases between the germline ends. Germline assignment: CDR1 SGHRS and CDR2 YFSETQ. The CDR3 length is 13 residues. The CDR3 loop is CASSLAGRTEAFF. CDR3 nucleotides: TGCGCCAGCAGCTTGGCGGGGCGCACTGAAGCTTTCTTT.

This chain links TRBV5-4 with TRBJ1-2; D remains ambiguous. This CDR3 contains 13 residues. The germline V and J ends were trimmed by 3 bases and 6 bases, with 12 bases remaining between them. CDR1 is SGHNT, CDR2 YYREEE, per germline (reference sequence). The CDR3 nucleotides read TGTGCCAGCAGCTCCCTCGCTACGGATGGCTACACCTTC. This gives the protein CASSSLATDGYTF.

V usage is TRBV10-2 and J usage is TRBJ2-3, with 12 bases lining up with TRBD2. Germline CDR1 WSHSY, CDR2 SAAADI. The CDR3 length is 16 residues. V lost 9 bases to trimming and J lost 0 bases; unmatched junction nucleotides: 7. Here the CDR3 reads CASRLAGADSTDTQYF. The CDR3 DNA sequence: TGCGCCAGTAGACTAGCGGGGGCCGATAGCACAGATACGCAGTATTTT.

The chain recombines TRBV13 with TRBJ2-7; D may be TRBD1 (6 bases). V was trimmed by 6 bases and J by 0 bases, leaving 9 bases between them. Germline V CDR1 and CDR2: PRHDT, FYEKMQ (reference sequence). The CDR3 spans 13 residues. CDR3 coding DNA: TGTGCCAGCAGTCGGGACAACTCCTACGAGCAGTACTTC. It codes for CASSRDNSYEQYF.

CDR3 residues: CASSPNGGSSYEQYF. CDR3 nucleotides: TGTGCCAGCAGCCCAAATGGGGGGAGCTCCTACGAGCAGTACTTC. This chain connects TRBV3-1 to TRBJ2-7; a possible D gene is TRBD2 (6 bases). The CDR3 extends over 15 amino acids. V lost 4 bases, J lost 0 bases, and 13 bases lay in between. The V gene's germline CDR1 is LGHDT and CDR2 YNNKEL (reference sequence).

The chain carries TRBV11-2 and TRBJ1-4, with D uncertain. This CDR3 is 15 amino acids long. Germline V gene data show CDR1 as SGHAT and CDR2 as FQNNGV. V was cut by 3 bases and J by 2 bases, with 10 bases left in between. The CDR3 region is CASSFFKGTNEKLFF. CDR3 DNA: TGTGCCAGCAGCTTTTTCAAGGGCACTAATGAAAAACTGTTTTTT.

This sequence joins TRBV4-1 and TRBJ2-6; the D gene is possibly TRBD1 (6 bases). The CDR3 is 18 residues long. Germline V gives CDR1 MGHRA, CDR2 YSYEKL. V lost 4 bases and J lost 0, with 16 bases in between. The DNA of the CDR3 is TGCGCCAGCAGCCCCGGTCCAGGGGAACACTCTGGGGCCAACGTCCTGACTTTC. Translating gives CASSPGPGEHSGANVLTF.

This clonotype has just one count. The V call is TRBV19, the J call TRBJ2-3; TRBD2 matches 8 bases. The CDR3 loop spans 15 amino acids. The V segment lost 0 bases and the J segment 7 bases; nucleotides outside the gene matches: 6. Germline lookup yields CDR1 LNHDA and CDR2 SQIVND (reference sequence). The CDR3 loop is CASSIEAGGVHTQYF. The CDR3 bases are TGTGCCAGTAGTATAGAGGCGGGGGGCGTCCATACGCAGTATTTT.

The gene calls are TRBV19 and TRBJ1-1; D unclear. Germline CDR1 reads LNHDA; CDR2 reads SQIVND (reference sequence). Trimming cost V 7 bases and J 1 base, with 7 bases left between them. The length of the CDR3 is 12 residues. In nucleotides, the CDR3 is TGTGCCAGTACCCGGAGGAACACTGAAGCTTTCTTT. As protein: CASTRRNTEAFF.

The chain carries TRBV24-1 and TRBJ2-1, with 16 nucleotides matching TRBD2. The ends lost 2 bases at V and 6 bases at J; junction bases unmatched: 9. The CDR3 extends over 19 amino acids. CDR1 and CDR2 from the germline V gene are KGHDR and SFDVKD. CDR3 DNA sequence: TGTGCCACCAGTGATTCGGGGACTAGCGGGAGGGCAGTCCGCAATGAGCAGTTCTTC. Translated, it gives CATSDSGTSGRAVRNEQFF.

The gene calls are TRBV2 and TRBJ2-3; D is perhaps TRBD2 (5 bases). The CDR3 sequence is 16 residues long. The V gene lost 4 bases and the J gene lost 0 bases, with 14 bases spanning the gap. Germline V lookup: CDR1 SNHLY, CDR2 FYNNEI. Here the CDR3 reads CASSGYGGLSTDTQYF. In DNA form, the CDR3 reads TGTGCCAGCAGTGGCTATGGAGGATTGAGCACAGATACGCAGTATTTT. Full variable domain (outside the CDR3, taken from reference TRBV2 and TRBJ2-3): EPEVTQTPSHQVTQMGQEVILRCVPISNHLYFYWYRQILGQKVEFLVSFYNNEISEKSEIFDDQFSVERPDGSNFTLKIRSTKLEDSAMYFCASSGYGGLSTDTQYFGPGTRLTVL.

The CDR3 DNA sequence: TGTGCCAGCAGCCAAGGGAACTACCAAGAGACCCAGTACTTC. Translated, it gives CASSQGNYQETQYF. The chain links TRBV3-1 to TRBJ2-5; no clear D. Trimming left V 1 base short and J 0 bases short, with 6 bases between. The CDR3 totals 14 residues. Germline assignment: CDR1 LGHDT and CDR2 YNNKEL (reference sequence).

The chain couples TRBV3-1 to TRBJ1-4; D unclear. Trimming took 3 bases from V and 9 from J, leaving 11 bases between them. The length of the CDR3 is 13 residues. Germline-derived CDR1 and CDR2 are LGHDT and YNNKEL (reference sequence). In nucleotides, the CDR3 is TGTGCCAGCAGCCAGGGGTTGGATAAAAAACTGTTTTTT. Protein: CASSQGLDKKLFF.

This clonotype occurred a few times. V gene TRBV2 combines with J gene TRBJ1-1, with no clear D. Germline V gene lookup returns CDR1 SNHLY and CDR2 FYNNEI. The CDR3 runs 12 residues. V gave up 1 base and J gave up 8 bases, with 8 bases separating them. CDR3 bases: TGTGCCAGCAGTGAAGAAGGCACCGAAGCTTTCTTT. This encodes CASSEEGTEAFF.

This rearrangement joins TRBV29-1 to TRBJ2-1, with D perhaps TRBD1 or TRBD2 (6 bases each). Trimming cost V 1 base and J 6 bases, with 10 bases left between them. Germline values: CDR1 SQVTM, CDR2 ANQGSEA. There are 13 residues in the CDR3. CDR3 loop: CSVEGSGANEQFF. CDR3 DNA: TGCAGCGTTGAAGGTTCGGGGGCCAATGAGCAGTTCTTC.

V gene TRBV2 combines with J gene TRBJ2-7; 7 bases fit TRBD1. Unmatched junction bases numbered 12, after V lost 6 bases and J lost 7 bases. The CDR3 totals 14 residues. CDR1 is SNHLY, CDR2 FYNNEI, per germline. CDR3 DNA sequence: TGTGCCAGCAGGACGGGGACAGCTAGTATAGAGCAGTACTTC. Translating gives CASRTGTASIEQYF. Full variable domain (outside the CDR3, taken from reference TRBV2 and TRBJ2-7): EPEVTQTPSHQVTQMGQEVILRCVPISNHLYFYWYRQILGQKVEFLVSFYNNEISEKSEIFDDQFSVERPDGSNFTLKIRSTKLEDSAMYFCASRTGTASIEQYFGPGTRLTVT.

A single count supports this clonotype. This chain connects TRBV20-1 to TRBJ1-5, with 10 bases identical to TRBD1. The junction had 3 bases not matched to a gene; V was cut back by 1 base and J by 0 bases. Germline lookup yields CDR1 DFQATT and CDR2 SNEGSKA (reference sequence). The CDR3 loop spans 16 amino acids. Written as DNA, the CDR3 is TGCAGTGCTAGAGGACAGGGGGCTCCTAGCAATCAGCCCCAGCATTTT. This encodes CSARGQGAPSNQPQHF.

This clonotype was seen a single time. The rearrangement links TRBV29-1 to TRBJ2-7, with unresolved D. In germline, CDR1 is SQVTM, CDR2 ANQGSEA. V lost 5 bases to trimming and J lost 3 bases, with 8 bases between them. The length of the CDR3 is 11 residues. The DNA for the CDR3 is TGCAGCGTTTTTTGGGACTACGAGCAGTACTTC. This gives the protein CSVFWDYEQYF.

The gene calls are TRBV28 and TRBJ2-5; 9 bases map to TRBD1. CDR1 is MDHEN, CDR2 SYDVKM, per germline. The J segment lost 7 bases and the V segment lost 7 bases, leaving 10 bases of the junction unmatched. The CDR3 runs 14 residues. The CDR3 nucleotides read TGTGCCAGCAACCCGGGACAGGGTTATGGGACCCAGTACTTC. Translation gives CASNPGQGYGTQYF.

V gene TRBV3-1 combines with J gene TRBJ2-2; 8 bases are shared with TRBD1. The CDR3 is 15 residues long. V lost 6 bases to trimming and J lost 6 bases; unmatched junction nucleotides: 9. Germline V gene lookup returns CDR1 LGHDT and CDR2 YNNKEL (reference sequence). The CDR3 sequence: CASSRTGGSAGELFF. In nucleotides, the CDR3 is TGTGCCAGCAGTCGAACAGGGGGATCGGCCGGGGAGCTGTTTTTT.